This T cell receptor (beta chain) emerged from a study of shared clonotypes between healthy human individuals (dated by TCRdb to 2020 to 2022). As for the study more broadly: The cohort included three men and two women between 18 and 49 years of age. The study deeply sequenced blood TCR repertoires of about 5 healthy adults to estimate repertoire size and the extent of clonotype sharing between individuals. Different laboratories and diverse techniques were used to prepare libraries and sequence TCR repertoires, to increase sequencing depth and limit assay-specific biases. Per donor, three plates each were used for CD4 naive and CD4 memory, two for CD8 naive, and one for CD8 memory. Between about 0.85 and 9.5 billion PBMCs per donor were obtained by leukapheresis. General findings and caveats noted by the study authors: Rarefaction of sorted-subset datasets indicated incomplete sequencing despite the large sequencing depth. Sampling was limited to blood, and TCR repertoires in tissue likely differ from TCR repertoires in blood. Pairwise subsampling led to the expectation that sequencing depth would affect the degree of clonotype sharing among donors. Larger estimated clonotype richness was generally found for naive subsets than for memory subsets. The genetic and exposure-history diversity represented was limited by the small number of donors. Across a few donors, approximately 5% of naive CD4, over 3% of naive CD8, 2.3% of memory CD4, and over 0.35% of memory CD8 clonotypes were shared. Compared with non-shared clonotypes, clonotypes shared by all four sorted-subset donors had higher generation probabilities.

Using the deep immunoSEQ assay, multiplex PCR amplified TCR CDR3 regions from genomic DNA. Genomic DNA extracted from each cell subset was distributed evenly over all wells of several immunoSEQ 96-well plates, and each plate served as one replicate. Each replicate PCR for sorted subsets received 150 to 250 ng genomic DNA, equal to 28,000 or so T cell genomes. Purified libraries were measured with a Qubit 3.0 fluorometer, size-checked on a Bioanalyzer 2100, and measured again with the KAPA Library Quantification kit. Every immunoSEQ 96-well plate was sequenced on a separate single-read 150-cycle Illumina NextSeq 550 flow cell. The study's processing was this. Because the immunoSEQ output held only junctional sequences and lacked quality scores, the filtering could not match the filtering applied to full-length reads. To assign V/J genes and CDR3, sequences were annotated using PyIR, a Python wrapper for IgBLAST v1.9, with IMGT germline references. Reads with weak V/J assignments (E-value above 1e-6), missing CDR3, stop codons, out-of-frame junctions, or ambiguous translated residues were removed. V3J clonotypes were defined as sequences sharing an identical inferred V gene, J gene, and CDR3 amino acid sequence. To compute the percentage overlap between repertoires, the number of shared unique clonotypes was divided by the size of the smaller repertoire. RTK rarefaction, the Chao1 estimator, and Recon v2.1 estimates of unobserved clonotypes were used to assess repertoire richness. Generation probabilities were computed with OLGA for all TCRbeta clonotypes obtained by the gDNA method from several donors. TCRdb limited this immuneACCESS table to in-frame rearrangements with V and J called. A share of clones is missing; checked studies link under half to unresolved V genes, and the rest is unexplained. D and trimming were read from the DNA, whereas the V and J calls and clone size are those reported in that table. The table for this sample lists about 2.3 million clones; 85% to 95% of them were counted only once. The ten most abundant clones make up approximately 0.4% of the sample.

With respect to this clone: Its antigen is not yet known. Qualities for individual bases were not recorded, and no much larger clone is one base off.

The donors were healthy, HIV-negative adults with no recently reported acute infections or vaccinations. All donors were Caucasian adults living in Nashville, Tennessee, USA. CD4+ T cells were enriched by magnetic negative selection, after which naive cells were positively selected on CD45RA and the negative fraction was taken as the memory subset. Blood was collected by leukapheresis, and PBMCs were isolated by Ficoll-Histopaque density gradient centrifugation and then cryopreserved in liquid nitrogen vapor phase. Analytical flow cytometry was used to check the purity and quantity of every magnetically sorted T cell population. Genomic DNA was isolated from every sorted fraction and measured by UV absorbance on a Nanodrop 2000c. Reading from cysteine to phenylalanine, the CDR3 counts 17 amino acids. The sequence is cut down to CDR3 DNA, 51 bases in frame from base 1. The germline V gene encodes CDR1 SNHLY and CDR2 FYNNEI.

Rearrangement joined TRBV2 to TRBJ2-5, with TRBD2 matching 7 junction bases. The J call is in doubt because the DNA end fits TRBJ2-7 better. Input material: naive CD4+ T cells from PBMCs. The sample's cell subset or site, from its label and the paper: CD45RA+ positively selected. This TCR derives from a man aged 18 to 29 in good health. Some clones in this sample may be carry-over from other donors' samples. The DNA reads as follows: TGTGCCAGCAGTGAAGCGCTTCTGGGAGGGAGCCGCTACGAGCAGTACTTC. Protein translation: CASSEALLGGSRYEQYF.